This T cell receptor beta chain was identified in a study of Ad26.COV2.S vaccination and SARS-CoV-2 variants. Study conclusions and caveats: Recipients given vaccine exceeded placebo recipients in spike-specific TCR breadth. Substantial post-vaccination breadth of spike-specific CD8+ and CD4+ T cell responses was reported.

Produced via immunoSEQ multiplex PCR; TCRdb's table is partial and in-frame only. This table has about 350,000 clones, about 85% appearing once. On this clone: Its matching antigen is unknown.

Treatment of the sample: 15 to 20 received Ad26.COV2.S at low or high dose, single or two shots; about 5 received placebo; per-sample allocation not given. Samples analyzed were those drawn on day 63 after the first vaccine or placebo injection. The sequence derives from a person between 18 and 65 years old who received the Ad26.COV2.S COVID-19 vaccine or a placebo. The source was peripheral blood, collected in a trial of Ad26.COV2.S vaccine versus placebo.

CDR3 residues: CAISGMGPYEQYF. DNA for the CDR3: TGTGCCATCAGTGGAATGGGACCCTACGAGCAGTACTTC. J is TRBJ2-7 and V is TRBV10-3; either TRBD1 or TRBD2 may fit D (5 bases each). The CDR3 is 13 amino acids. V was cut by 4 bases and J by 2 bases, with 9 bases left in between. Germline V gene sequence: CDR1 ENHRY, CDR2 SYGVKD.